This entry is about one T cell receptor (beta chain). The target antigen is unknown. This specimen belongs to a study of T cell responses to AZD1222 COVID-19 vaccine. Study outcomes and limitations: Most donors were white British, females outnumbered males, and clonal diversity was possibly underestimated. The study reported that nearly half of spike-specific TCRs target unmutated variant regions. Regions 160-218 and 743-854 held dominance among vaccine-associated CD4 TCRs, which spanned spike. Repertoires were collected only later (after the peak T cell response had occurred).

There are 13 residues in the CDR3. Trimming pared 7 bases from V and 4 bases from J, leaving 13 bases between. The germline V gene encodes CDR1 MRHNA and CDR2 SNTAGT. Here immunoSEQ multiplex PCR was the method, and the copy in TCRdb shows in-frame clones only, minus some. The table includes about 73,000 clones, roughly 90% detected once. This rearrangement joins TRBV6-4 to TRBJ2-5; D remains unclear. Sequenced here: peripheral blood, sampled 28 days after the second AZD1222 dose. The TCR was taken from an adult who received the AZD1222 COVID-19 vaccine. The chain's CDR3 is CASTEHPGETQYF. The CDR3 region has the DNA TGTGCCAGCACCGAACATCCAGGAGAGACCCAGTACTTC.